The 24 T cell receptor beta chains listed next were all sequenced from one sample in a study of T cell clonality in common variable immunodeficiency. TCRdb's table, derived via immunoSEQ multiplex PCR, lists solely in-frame clones and lacks some. The data list around 34,000 clones, none observed once; 2.5% to 3.5% falls to the top ten. The sequenced sample consisted of peripheral blood mononuclear cells. The origin of the receptors is a person between 18 and 75 years old in good health.

This clone occurred many times. Read sequence stops 3 residues before the CDR3 end, and the germline J gene provides the missing end. This chain links TRBV20-1 with TRBJ1-1, with a tentative D call TRBD1 (5 bases). The V end lost 5 bases, the J end lost 4 bases, and 17 bases lay between the germline ends. The CDR3 extends over 14 amino acids. Germline V gives CDR1 DFQATT, CDR2 SNEGSKA (reference sequence). CDR3 residues: CSAPRESSSTEAFF. CDR3 DNA (partial): TGCAGTGCTCCCAGGGAATCGTCGTCCACTGAA.

This clone was observed at least ten times. The CDR3 end falls 3 residues outside the read, so it is completed with the germline J gene. The chain combines TRBV5-1 with TRBJ2-5, with D unresolved. This CDR3 has 12 residues. Germline values: CDR1 SGHRS, CDR2 YFSETQ. V shed 4 bases and J shed 1 base, with 5 bases lying between them. The part of the CDR3 DNA that was read is TGCGCCAGCAGCAGCCCCCAAGAGACC. Translated: CASSSPQET. Given in full, the CDR3 is CASSSPQETQYF.

This clone has ten or more counts. The read stops 3 residues short of the end of the CDR3; the missing end is completed from the germline J gene. This chain links TRBV5-4 with TRBJ2-1; weak D call: TRBD2 (6 bases). CDR3 length equals 15 residues. Germline V gene lookup returns CDR1 SGHNT and CDR2 YYREEE (reference sequence). The germline V and J ends were trimmed by 0 bases and 5 bases, with 12 bases remaining between them. CDR3 residues: CASSLALAKNNEQFF. The CDR3 DNA, read in part, is TGTGCCAGCAGCTTGGCTCTAGCGAAAAACAATGAG.

This clone was detected ten times or more. The read ends 3 residues before the CDR3 terminus; that terminus is restored from the germline J gene. The V call is TRBV20-1, the J call TRBJ1-3, with 7 bases identical to TRBD1. Germline V lookup: CDR1 DFQATT, CDR2 SNEGSKA (reference sequence). Trimming at V came to 1 base and at J to 8 bases, leaving 14 bases not matched to a gene. This CDR3 spans 16 amino acids. CDR3 DNA, as far as it was read: TGCAGTGCTAGAGGAGTTAGGGGGCAAAGGACGGACACC. This codes for CSARGVRGQRTDT. The whole CDR3 reads CSARGVRGQRTDTIYF.

This clone was observed many times. The CDR3 goes on 3 residues after the read ends, and that part is filled in from the germline J gene. The chain recombines TRBV13 with TRBJ2-5, with 8 nucleotides matching TRBD1. The CDR3 is made up of 13 amino acids. J was trimmed by 4 bases and V by 4 bases; bases with no gene match: 2. Germline loops: CDR1 PRHDT, CDR2 FYEKMQ (reference sequence). CDR3 in amino acids: CASSSGGRETQYF. The CDR3 DNA, read in part, is TGTGCCAGCAGCTCAGGGGGCAGAGAGACC.

The sample holds many counts of this clone. The sequenced fragment ends 3 residues before the CDR3 boundary, so the rest is inferred from the germline J gene. V gene TRBV28 combines with J gene TRBJ2-7; 9 bases match TRBD2. The V gene's germline CDR1 is MDHEN and CDR2 SYDVKM. V trimming: 5 bases; J trimming: 5 bases; junction bases outside the gene matches: 16. The CDR3 contains 17 residues. This chain's CDR3 is CASSPHGTSSQRDEQYF. Incomplete CDR3 DNA: TGTGCCAGCAGTCCCCATGGGACTAGCAGCCAGAGGGACGAG.

This clone was counted at least ten times. The CDR3 end lies 3 residues beyond the end of the read and is filled in from the germline J gene. The chain recombines TRBV12-3 or TRBV12-4 with TRBJ1-1, with D uncertain. The CDR3 consists of 14 residues. V gave up 6 bases and J gave up 4 bases, with 15 bases separating them. CDR3 protein: CASSRPGRGTEAFF. CDR3 DNA (partial): TGTGCCAGCAGCCGACCTGGGCGGGGCACTGAA.

This clone showed up many times. The CDR3 is cut off 3 residues early in the read; its end comes from the germline J gene. This chain uses TRBV20-1 with TRBJ2-7; the D is unclear. The length of the CDR3 is 12 residues. Trimming removed 1 base at V and 3 bases at J, with 7 bases between. In germline, CDR1 is DFQATT, CDR2 SNEGSKA (reference sequence). The part of the CDR3 DNA that was read is TGCAGTGCTAGAGGTCAGGACTACGAG. As protein: CSARGQDYE. The entire CDR3 protein reads CSARGQDYEQYF.

This clone occurred many times. Read coverage stops 3 residues before the CDR3 terminus; the germline J gene supplies the remainder. The V call is TRBV5-1, the J call TRBJ2-3; weak D call: TRBD2 (5 bases). The CDR3 consists of 16 residues. The V end was cut by 0 bases, the J end by 1 base, with 12 bases between. Per the germline V gene, CDR1 is SGHRS and CDR2 is YFSETQ. The covered CDR3 bases are TGCGCCAGCAGCTTGGAATCCCTCGGGGGCACAGATACG. Translating it yields CASSLESLGGTDT. The full CDR3 sequence reads CASSLESLGGTDTQYF.

This clone appeared many times. The DNA ends 3 residues before the CDR3 does, and the rest of the CDR3 is filled in from the germline J gene. The chain employs TRBV19 and TRBJ2-1, with TRBD2 matching over 9 bases. This CDR3 spans 17 amino acids. J was trimmed by 6 bases and V by 0 bases; bases with no gene match: 9. Germline V gene data show CDR1 as LNHDA and CDR2 as SQIVND (reference sequence). The CDR3 DNA, read in part, is TGTGCCAGTAGTATAGATCATAGCGGGAGAGGATTCAATGAG. This gives the protein CASSIDHSGRGFNE. The whole CDR3 protein reads CASSIDHSGRGFNEQFF.

This clone was counted ten times or more. The CDR3 end lies 3 residues beyond the end of the read and is filled in from the germline J gene. The chain links TRBV5-5 to TRBJ1-1, with 9 bases that match TRBD1. This CDR3 comprises 14 residues. Germline trimming cut 5 bases from V and 0 bases from J; bases unmatched to any gene: 2. Germline lookup yields CDR1 SGHKS and CDR2 YYEKEE (reference sequence). This CDR3 reads CASRWDRVNTEAFF. The CDR3 DNA, read in part, is TGTGCCAGCAGGTGGGACAGGGTGAACACTGAA.

The sample holds many counts of this clone. The read ends 3 residues before the CDR3 terminus; that terminus is restored from the germline J gene. V and J are TRBV4-1 and TRBJ1-5; tentative D call: TRBD1 (5 bases). V was shortened by 0 bases and J by 6 bases, with 15 bases between the two germline ends. The CDR3 is made up of 16 amino acids. Germline CDR1 and CDR2: MGHRA and YSYEKL. Partial CDR3 DNA: TGCGCCAGCAGCCAAGAAGGGGTAATAGGGATTCAGCCC. This gives the protein CASSQEGVIGIQP. The whole CDR3 sequence reads CASSQEGVIGIQPQHF.

This clone was seen many times. The read comes to an end 3 residues before the CDR3 does, leaving the germline J gene to fill in the end. V and J are TRBV30 and TRBJ2-4, with D unclear. V was clipped by 4 bases and J by 0 bases, with 4 bases between them. The CDR3 runs to 12 residues. CDR1 and CDR2 from the germline V gene are GTSNPN and SVGIG (reference sequence). Partial CDR3 DNA: TGTGCCTGGACCTTAGCCAAAAACATT. Protein: CAWTLAKNI. The whole CDR3 protein is CAWTLAKNIQYF. The variable domain in full, with the rest retrieved from reference TRBV30 and TRBJ2-4, is SQTIHQWPATLVQPVGSPLSLECTVEGTSNPNLYWYRQAAGRGLQLLFYSVGIGQISSEVPQNLSASRPQDRQFILSSKKLLLSDSGFYLCAWTLAKNIQYFGAGTRLSVL.

As to this clone: The missing CDR3 end, 3 residues past where the read stops, is filled in from the germline J gene. The chain is built from TRBV7-2 and TRBJ1-6; the D gene is possibly TRBD1 (6 bases). Germline CDR1 reads SGHTA; CDR2 reads FQGNSA. V shed 0 bases and J shed 7 bases, with 13 bases lying between them. CDR3 length equals 16 residues. Partial CDR3 DNA: TGTGCCAGCAGCTTAGCTGAACAGGGCCCGAATTCACCC. Translating it yields CASSLAEQGPNSP. The whole CDR3 region reads CASSLAEQGPNSPLHF.

This clone was recorded at least ten times. The CDR3 goes on 3 residues after the read ends, and that part is filled in from the germline J gene. V gene TRBV5-1 combines with J gene TRBJ2-7; 9 nucleotides agree with TRBD1. The V and J ends lost 1 base and 3 bases, in that order; junction bases with no gene match: 5. Germline-derived CDR1 and CDR2 are SGHRS and YFSETQ. The CDR3 consists of 15 residues. The DNA read from the CDR3 is TGCGCCAGCAGCTTGTACCCGGGACAGGGCTACGAG. Residues: CASSLYPGQGYE. The entire CDR3 is CASSLYPGQGYEQYF. The whole variable domain, filled in from reference TRBV5-1 and TRBJ2-7, reads KAGVTQTPRYLIKTRGQQVTLSCSPISGHRSVSWYQQTPGQGLQFLFEYFSETQRNKGNFPGRFSGRQFSNSRSEMNVSTLELGDSALYLCASSLYPGQGYEQYFGPGTRLTVT.

At least ten counts were recorded for this clone. The CDR3 is cut off 3 residues early in the read; its end comes from the germline J gene. This chain joins TRBV5-1 and TRBJ2-2; a possible D gene is TRBD1 (5 bases). CDR1 is SGHRS and CDR2 is YFSETQ in the germline V gene. The V end lost 7 bases, the J end lost 7 bases, and 23 bases lay between the germline ends. This CDR3 has 16 residues. The covered CDR3 bases are TGCGCCAGCCGGAATGACCCATTGGGGCGAGGCGGGGAG. Amino acid sequence: CASRNDPLGRGGE. The whole CDR3 sequence is CASRNDPLGRGGELFF.

Many counts were recorded for this clone. The read ends 3 residues before the CDR3 terminus; that terminus is restored from the germline J gene. The chain is built from TRBV27 and TRBJ2-1, with D possibly TRBD1 on 5 matching bases. Germline assignment: CDR1 MNHEY and CDR2 SMNVEV (reference sequence). Deletions cut 6 bases from V and 6 bases from J, with 12 bases between. The CDR3 totals 13 residues. The covered CDR3 bases are TGTGCCAGCAGCTGGGGCAGGACCAATGAG. As protein: CASSWGRTNE. The full CDR3 protein reads CASSWGRTNEQFF.

This clone was seen at least ten times. The read is 3 residues too short to cover the CDR3 end, so that end is filled in from the germline J gene. J is TRBJ2-7 and V is TRBV28, with D unclear. Germline lookup yields CDR1 MDHEN and CDR2 SYDVKM. The CDR3 runs to 13 residues. Trimming stripped 2 bases from V and 6 bases from J, with 11 bases between. The chain's CDR3 is CASSLTASPEQYF. The CDR3 DNA, read in part, is TGTGCCAGCAGTTTAACAGCTTCTCCCGAG.

This clone has a count of ten or more. The read ends 3 residues before the CDR3 terminus; that terminus is restored from the germline J gene. The chain recombines TRBV6-2 or TRBV6-3 with TRBJ2-1; perhaps TRBD1 as D (6 bases). Trimming took off 6 bases at V and 7 bases at J, with 10 bases between the two ends. The CDR3 extends over 12 amino acids. Germline V CDR1 and CDR2: MNHEY, SVGEGT. The sequenced part of the CDR3 DNA is TGTGCCAGCAGAGCACAGGGAAATGAG. Protein product: CASRAQGNE. The complete CDR3 reads CASRAQGNEQFF.

There are many counts of this clone. Read sequence stops 3 residues before the CDR3 end, and the germline J gene provides the missing end. This rearrangement joins TRBV19 to TRBJ1-5; 9 positions agree with TRBD1. Germline assignment: CDR1 LNHDA and CDR2 SQIVND (reference sequence). This CDR3 comprises 14 residues. J lost 4 bases, V lost 3 bases, and 1 base had no gene match. CDR3 bases read: TGTGCCAGTAGTATTGGACAGGGGAATCAGCCC. It translates to CASSIGQGNQP. The entire CDR3 protein is CASSIGQGNQPQHF.

This clone was observed many times. Read coverage stops 3 residues before the CDR3 terminus; the germline J gene supplies the remainder. V and J are TRBV20-1 and TRBJ1-5; perhaps TRBD1 as D (5 bases). The germline CDR1 and CDR2 sequences are DFQATT and SNEGSKA (reference sequence). The length of the CDR3 is 16 residues. The V and J ends lost 1 base and 0 bases respectively, with 13 bases between them. The CDR3 protein is CSARVGGDYSNQPQHF. The DNA read from the CDR3 is TGCAGTGCTAGAGTGGGTGGGGACTATAGCAATCAGCCC.

This clone showed up many times. The read comes to an end 3 residues before the CDR3 does, leaving the germline J gene to fill in the end. This chain uses TRBV4-2 with TRBJ2-7; 11 bases fit TRBD2. Trimming took 2 bases from V and 4 from J; bases not matched to a gene: 4. The germline CDR1 and CDR2 sequences are LGHNA and YNFKEQ. This CDR3 is 15 amino acids long. The CDR3 DNA, read in part, is TGTGCCAGCAGCCAAACTAGCGGGAGACAGTACGAG. Translated, it gives CASSQTSGRQYE. Given in full, the CDR3 is CASSQTSGRQYEQYF.

This clone was seen at least ten times. The sequence runs out 3 residues before the end of the CDR3; the remainder is reconstructed from the germline J gene. The rearrangement links TRBV7-9 to TRBJ2-7; 7 nucleotides line up with TRBD1. After removal of 5 bases from V and 4 bases from J, the junction contained 5 bases not matched to a gene. The CDR3 is 13 residues long. Germline V gene sequence: CDR1 SEHNR, CDR2 FQNEAQ (reference sequence). The CDR3 DNA, read in part, is TGTGCCAGCAGCCACAGGGGTTCTTACGAG. Translation gives CASSHRGSYE. From start to end, the CDR3 is CASSHRGSYEQYF. The entire variable domain, with the rest obtained from reference TRBV7-9 and TRBJ2-7, is as follows: DTGVSQNPRHKITKRGQNVTFRCDPISEHNRLYWYRQTLGQGPEFLTYFQNEAQLEKSRLLSDRFSAERPKGSFSTLEIQRTEQGDSAMYLCASSHRGSYEQYFGPGTRLTVT.

This clone was observed many times. With the read ending 3 residues before the CDR3 end, the germline J gene is used to fill in that end. The chain is built from TRBV5-1 and TRBJ2-1; TRBD1 aligns across 11 bases. The CDR3 is 15 amino acids. Trimming took 3 bases from V and 3 from J; bases not matched to a gene: 2. Germline V gene lookup returns CDR1 SGHRS and CDR2 YFSETQ. The CDR3 sequence: CASSWGTGGYNEQFF. The CDR3 DNA, read in part, is TGCGCCAGCAGCTGGGGGACAGGGGGCTACAATGAG.